The clone carrying this T cell receptor (beta chain) has a handful of counts. Its antigen remains unknown. The CDR3 covers 17 residues. The V and J ends lost 5 bases and 7 bases, in that order; junction bases with no gene match: 17. CDR1 is MNHEY and CDR2 is SMNVEV in the germline V gene (reference sequence). Sequenced with the Oncomine TCR Beta short-read assay was DNA taken from cultured CD4+ T cells. TCRdb fed the PCR reads into MiXCR, producing one record per CDR3 protein. The data hold more than 4,500 distinct CDR3 sequences, with under 60% observed a single time. The data were taken from a study of vaccination and CD4 T cells after COVID-19. Treatment in this sample: roughly 10-day PBMC culture with coronavirus spike peptide pools or control peptides (ViraFEST assay).

The TCR originated in a human donor who had recovered from COVID-19. The sequenced material came from CD4+ T cells from blood, cultured in vitro. The V gene is TRBV27, the J gene TRBJ2-7, with 10 positions matching TRBD1. The CDR3 nucleotides are TGTGCCAGCAGTCCGCCGGGACAGGGGACCCTGATGAGGGAGCAGTACTTC. Residues: CASSPPGQGTLMREQYF.